This T cell receptor beta chain was found in a study of T cell responses to AZD1222 COVID-19 vaccine. This table comes from immunoSEQ multiplex PCR, and its TCRdb copy is limited to in-frame clones, with some not included. The table records some 280,000 clones, around 92% of them present only once. The V and J ends lost 1 base and 7 bases, in that order; junction bases with no gene match: 4. The germline V gene encodes CDR1 KGHSH and CDR2 LQKENI. CDR3 length: 13 residues. Analyses pooled second doses at about 4 or about 12 weeks. The chain combines TRBV18 with TRBJ2-7, with TRBD2 identical over 7 bases. The sequence derives from an adult who received the AZD1222 COVID-19 vaccine. The source material was peripheral blood, sampled 28 days after the second AZD1222 dose. CDR3 DNA: TGTGCCAGCTCACCACGAGCGGGGTATGAGCAGTACTTC. Protein product: CASSPRAGYEQYF.